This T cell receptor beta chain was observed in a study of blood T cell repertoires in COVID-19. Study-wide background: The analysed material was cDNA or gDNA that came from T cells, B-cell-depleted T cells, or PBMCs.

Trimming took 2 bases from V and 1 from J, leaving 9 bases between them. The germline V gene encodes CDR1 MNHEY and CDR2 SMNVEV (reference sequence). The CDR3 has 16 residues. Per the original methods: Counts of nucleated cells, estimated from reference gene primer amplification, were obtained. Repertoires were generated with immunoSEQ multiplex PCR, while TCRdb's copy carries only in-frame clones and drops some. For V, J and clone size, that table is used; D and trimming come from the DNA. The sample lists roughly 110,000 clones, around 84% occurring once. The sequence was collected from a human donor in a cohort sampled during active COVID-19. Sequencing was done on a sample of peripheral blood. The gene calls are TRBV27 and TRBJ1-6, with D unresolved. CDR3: CASSLQIESYNSPLHF. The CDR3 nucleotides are TGTGCCAGCAGTTTACAGATCGAATCCTATAATTCACCCCTCCACTTT.